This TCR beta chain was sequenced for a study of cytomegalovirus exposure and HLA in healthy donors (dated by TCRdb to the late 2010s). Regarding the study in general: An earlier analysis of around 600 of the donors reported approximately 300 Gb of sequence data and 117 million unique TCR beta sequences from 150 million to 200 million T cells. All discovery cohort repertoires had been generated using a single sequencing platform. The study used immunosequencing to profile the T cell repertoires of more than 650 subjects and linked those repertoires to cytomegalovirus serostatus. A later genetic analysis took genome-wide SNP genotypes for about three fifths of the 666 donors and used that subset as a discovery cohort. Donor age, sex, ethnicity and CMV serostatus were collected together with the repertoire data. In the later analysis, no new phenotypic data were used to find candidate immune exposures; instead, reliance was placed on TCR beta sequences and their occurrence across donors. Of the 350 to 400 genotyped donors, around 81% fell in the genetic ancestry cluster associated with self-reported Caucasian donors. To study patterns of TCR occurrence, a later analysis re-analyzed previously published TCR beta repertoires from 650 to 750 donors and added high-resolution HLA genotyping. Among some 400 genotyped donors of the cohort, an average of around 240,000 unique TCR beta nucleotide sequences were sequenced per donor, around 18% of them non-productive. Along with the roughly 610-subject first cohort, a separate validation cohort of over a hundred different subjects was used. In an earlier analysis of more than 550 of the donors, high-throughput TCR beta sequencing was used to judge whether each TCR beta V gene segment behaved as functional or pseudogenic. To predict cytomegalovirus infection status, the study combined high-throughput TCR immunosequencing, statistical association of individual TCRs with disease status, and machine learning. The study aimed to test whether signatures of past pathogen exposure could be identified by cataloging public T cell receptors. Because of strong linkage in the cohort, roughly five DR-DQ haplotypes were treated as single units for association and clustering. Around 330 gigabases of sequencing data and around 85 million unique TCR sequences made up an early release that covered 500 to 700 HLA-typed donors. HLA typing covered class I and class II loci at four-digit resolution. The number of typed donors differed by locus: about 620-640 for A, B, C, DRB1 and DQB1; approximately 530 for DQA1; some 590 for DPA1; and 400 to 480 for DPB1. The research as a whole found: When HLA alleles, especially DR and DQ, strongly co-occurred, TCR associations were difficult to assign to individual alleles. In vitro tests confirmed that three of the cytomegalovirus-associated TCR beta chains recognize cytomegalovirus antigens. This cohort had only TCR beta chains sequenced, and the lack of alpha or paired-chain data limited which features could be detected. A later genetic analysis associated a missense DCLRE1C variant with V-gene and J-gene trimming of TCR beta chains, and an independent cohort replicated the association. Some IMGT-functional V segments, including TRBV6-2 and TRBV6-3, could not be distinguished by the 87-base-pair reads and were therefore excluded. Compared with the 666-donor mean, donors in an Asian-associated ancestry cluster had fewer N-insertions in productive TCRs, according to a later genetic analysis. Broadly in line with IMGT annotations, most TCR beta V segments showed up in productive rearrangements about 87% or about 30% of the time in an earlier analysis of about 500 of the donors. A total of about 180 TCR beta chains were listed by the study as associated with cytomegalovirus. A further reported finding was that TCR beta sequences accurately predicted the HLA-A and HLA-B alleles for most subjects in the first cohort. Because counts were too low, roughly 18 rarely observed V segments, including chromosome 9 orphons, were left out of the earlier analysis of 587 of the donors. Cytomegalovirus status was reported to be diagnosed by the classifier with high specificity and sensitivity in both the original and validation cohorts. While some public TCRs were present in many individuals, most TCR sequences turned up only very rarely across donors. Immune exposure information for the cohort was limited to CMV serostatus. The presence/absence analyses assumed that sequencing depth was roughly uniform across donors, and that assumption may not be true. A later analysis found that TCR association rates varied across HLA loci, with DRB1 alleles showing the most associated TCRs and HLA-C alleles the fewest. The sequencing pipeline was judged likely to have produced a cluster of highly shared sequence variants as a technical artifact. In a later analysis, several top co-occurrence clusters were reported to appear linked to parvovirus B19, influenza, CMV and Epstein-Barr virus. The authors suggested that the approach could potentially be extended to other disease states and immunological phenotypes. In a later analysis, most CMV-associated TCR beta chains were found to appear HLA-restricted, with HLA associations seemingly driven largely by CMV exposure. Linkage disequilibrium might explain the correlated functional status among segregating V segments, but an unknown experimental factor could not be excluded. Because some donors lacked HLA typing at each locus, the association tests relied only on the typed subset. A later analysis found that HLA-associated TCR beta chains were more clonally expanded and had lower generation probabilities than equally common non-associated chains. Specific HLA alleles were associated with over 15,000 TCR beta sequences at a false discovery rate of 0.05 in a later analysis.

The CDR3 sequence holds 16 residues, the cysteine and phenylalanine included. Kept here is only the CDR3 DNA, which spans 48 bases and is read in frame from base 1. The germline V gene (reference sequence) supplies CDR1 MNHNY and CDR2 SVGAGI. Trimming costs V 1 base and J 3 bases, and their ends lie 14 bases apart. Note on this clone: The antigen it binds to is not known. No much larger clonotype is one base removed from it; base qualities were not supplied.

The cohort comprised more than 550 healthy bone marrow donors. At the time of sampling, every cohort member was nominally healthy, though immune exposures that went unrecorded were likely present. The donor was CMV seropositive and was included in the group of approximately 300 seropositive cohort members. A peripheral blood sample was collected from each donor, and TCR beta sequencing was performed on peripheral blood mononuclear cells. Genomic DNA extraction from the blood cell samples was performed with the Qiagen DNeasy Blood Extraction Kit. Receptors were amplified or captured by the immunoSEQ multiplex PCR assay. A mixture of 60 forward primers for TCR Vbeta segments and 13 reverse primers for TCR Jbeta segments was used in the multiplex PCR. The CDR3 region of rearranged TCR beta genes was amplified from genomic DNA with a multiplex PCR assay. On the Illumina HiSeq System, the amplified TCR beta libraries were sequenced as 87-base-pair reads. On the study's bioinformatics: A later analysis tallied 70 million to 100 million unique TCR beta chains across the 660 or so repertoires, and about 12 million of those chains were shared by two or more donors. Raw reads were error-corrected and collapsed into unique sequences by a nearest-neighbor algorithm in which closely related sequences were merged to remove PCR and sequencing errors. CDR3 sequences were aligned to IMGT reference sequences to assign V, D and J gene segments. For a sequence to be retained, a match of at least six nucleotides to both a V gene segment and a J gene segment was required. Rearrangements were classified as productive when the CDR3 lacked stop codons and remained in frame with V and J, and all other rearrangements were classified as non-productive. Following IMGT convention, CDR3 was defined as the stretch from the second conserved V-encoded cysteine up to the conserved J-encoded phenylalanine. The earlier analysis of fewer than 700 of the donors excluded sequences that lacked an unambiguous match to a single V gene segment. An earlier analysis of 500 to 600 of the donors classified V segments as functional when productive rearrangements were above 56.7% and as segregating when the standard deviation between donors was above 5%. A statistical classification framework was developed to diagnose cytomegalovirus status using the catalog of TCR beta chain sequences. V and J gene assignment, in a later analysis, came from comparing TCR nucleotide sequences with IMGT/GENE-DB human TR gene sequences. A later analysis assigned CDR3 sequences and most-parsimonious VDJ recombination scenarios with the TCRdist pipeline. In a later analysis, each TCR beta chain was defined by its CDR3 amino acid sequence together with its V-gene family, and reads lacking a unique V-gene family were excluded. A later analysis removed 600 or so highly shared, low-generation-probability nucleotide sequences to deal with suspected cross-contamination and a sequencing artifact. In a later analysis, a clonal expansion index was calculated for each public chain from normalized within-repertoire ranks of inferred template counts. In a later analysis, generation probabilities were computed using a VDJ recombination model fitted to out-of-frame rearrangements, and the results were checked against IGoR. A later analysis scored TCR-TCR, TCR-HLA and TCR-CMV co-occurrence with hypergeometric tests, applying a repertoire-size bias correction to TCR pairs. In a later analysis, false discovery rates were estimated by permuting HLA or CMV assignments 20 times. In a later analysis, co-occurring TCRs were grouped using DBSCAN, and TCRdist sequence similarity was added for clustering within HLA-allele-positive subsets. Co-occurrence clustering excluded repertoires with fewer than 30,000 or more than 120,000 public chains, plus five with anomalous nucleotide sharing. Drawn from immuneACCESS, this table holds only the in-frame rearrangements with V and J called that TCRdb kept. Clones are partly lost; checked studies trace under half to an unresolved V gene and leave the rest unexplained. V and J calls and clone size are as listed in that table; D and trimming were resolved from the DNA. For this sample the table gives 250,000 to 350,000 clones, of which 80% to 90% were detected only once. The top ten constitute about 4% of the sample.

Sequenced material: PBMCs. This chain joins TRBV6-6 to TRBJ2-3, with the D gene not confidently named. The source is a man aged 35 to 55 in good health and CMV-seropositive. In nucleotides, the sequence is TGTGCCAGCAGTTACTTTGCCTGGAGCAGTACAGATACGCAGTATTTT. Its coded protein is CASSYFAWSSTDTQYF.